This TCR beta chain was documented in a study of cytomegalovirus exposure and HLA in healthy donors. The V gene's germline CDR1 is MGHRA and CDR2 YSYEKL. The CDR3 is made up of 14 amino acids. V was shortened by 1 base and J by 0 bases, with 7 bases between the two germline ends. The sample holds a few counts of this clone. Its antigen is as yet unknown. The PCR made use of 60 Vbeta and 13 Jbeta primers. The protocol was immunoSEQ multiplex PCR, while the TCRdb copy is restricted to in-frame clones and leaves out a portion. The table includes 95,000 to 150,000 clones, approximately 78% detected once. Findings and limits, study-wide: Presence/absence analyses rested on an assumption that sequencing depth was roughly uniform across donors.

The chain uses TRBV4-1 and TRBJ2-7, with D possibly matching TRBD1 (6 bases). Sequenced input: PBMCs. The TCR sequence derives from a woman between 40 and 50 years old in good health and CMV-seropositive. The DNA of the CDR3 is TGCGCCAGCAGCCAAGGGGACATCTCCTACGAGCAGTACTTC. It encodes CASSQGDISYEQYF.